This TCR beta chain was identified during a study of blood T cell repertoires in COVID-19. This clone was observed once. Sequenced by immunoSEQ multiplex PCR; TCRdb stores in-frame clones only, minus some. The sample lists 65,000 to 90,000 clones, 82% occurring once. The CDR3 has 15 residues. Germline V gene lookup returns CDR1 SGHTA and CDR2 FQGNSA. Trimming stripped 10 bases from V and 0 bases from J, with 17 bases between. Sequenced material: peripheral blood. The rearrangement uses TRBV7-2 and TRBJ2-3, with a tentative D call TRBD2 (7 bases). This sequence originates from a woman aged 55 to 70 with acute or convalescent COVID-19. The CDR3 is CATKARGRSTDTQYF. CDR3 nucleotides: TGTGCCACCAAGGCGCGGGGGCGGAGCACAGATACGCAGTATTTT.